This is a list of T cell receptor beta chains from one sample in a study of T cell responses to AZD1222 COVID-19 vaccine. Clones were read by immunoSEQ multiplex PCR, and TCRdb kept only the in-frame ones, dropping some. This repertoire shows some 69,000 clones, around 86% found once; its top ten account for roughly 20%. The sequencing used peripheral blood, collected on day 0 of AZD1222 vaccination. These receptor sequences come from an adult in good health. CDR3s include the opening cysteine and the closing phenylalanine or tryptophan. Fields, in order: J gene, V gene, clone size, D gene, CDR3 DNA, CDR3 protein. A D gene is named only where the DNA matches it firmly. Not all rows give a size; the values are once, few, many and, for expanded clones, a class.

>TRBJ2-1|TRBV11-2|NA|NA
TGTGCCAGCAGCTTGAGTTCCTTTAGTTACAATGAGCAGTTCTTC
CASSLSSFSYNEQFF
>TRBJ2-7|TRBV25-1|NA|NA
TGTGCCAGCAGCCTATGGGGGGTATACGAGCAGTACTTC
CASSLWGVYEQYF
>TRBJ2-3|TRBV28|few|NA
TGTGCCAGCACGGCCCGCTGGGGCACAGATACGCAGTATTTT
CASTARWGTDTQYF
>TRBJ2-1|TRBV3-1/TRBV3-2|once|NA
TGTGCCAGCAGCGGGTTCGGAGGGCAATCCTACAATGAGCAGTTCTTC
CASSGFGGQSYNEQFF
>TRBJ1-2|TRBV24-1|NA|TRBD1
TGTGCCACCAGACACAGGGGGATGTGCTATGGCTACACCTTC
CATRHRGMCYGYTF
>TRBJ2-3|TRBV3-1/TRBV3-2|many|TRBD2
TGTGCCAGCAGCCACGAGCGGGGGTTTAGCACAGATACGCAGTATTTT
CASSHERGFSTDTQYF
>TRBJ2-7|TRBV11-3|NA|NA
TGTGCCAGCAGCTTCTACTACGAGCAGTACTTC
CASSFYYEQYF
>TRBJ1-5|TRBV6-5|NA|NA
TGTGCCAGCAGTCCCCGCCTGGGAGTTCAGCCCCAGCATTTT
CASSPRLGVQPQHF
>TRBJ1-4|TRBV6-5|NA|NA
TGTGCCAGCACCCAGGGTGTTTCTAATGAAAAACTGTTTTTT
CASTQGVSNEKLFF
>TRBJ1-1|TRBV7-2|NA|NA
TGTGCCAGCAAGAGTTTCGGGGTGGGTGAAGCTTTCTTT
CASKSFGVGEAFF
>TRBJ1-2|TRBV4-2|NA|NA
TGTGCCAGCAGCCATTCCGACGGGGGATCTGGCTACACCTTC
CASSHSDGGSGYTF